This T cell receptor (beta chain) emerged from a study of Graves' ophthalmopathy and Graves' hyperthyroidism. Amplification from RNA transcripts yielded the TCR beta CDR3 regions. HTBI-primed RT-PCR formed the first round, and a multiplex PCR formed the second. TCRdb re-called the multiplex PCR reads through MiXCR, storing one row per CDR3 protein. The profile covers hundreds of thousands of distinct CDR3 sequences, with 20% to 25% appearing a single time and roughly 3% taken by the ten largest. The study excluded patients with other autoimmune diseases, uncontrolled infections, pregnancy or lactation. CDR3 length: 16 residues. Germline V gene sequence: CDR1 SGHRS, CDR2 YFSETQ. Trimming took 3 bases from V and 5 from J; bases not matched to a gene: 6.

The rearrangement links TRBV5-1 to TRBJ2-2, with TRBD2 matching 11 bases. This TCR was recovered from a woman younger than 30 with stable Graves' hyperthyroidism. The sample consisted of peripheral blood. CDR3: CASSSLRLAGTGELFF. The CDR3 DNA reads TGCGCCAGCAGCTCACTCAGACTAGCGGGGACCGGGGAGCTGTTTTTT.